These T cell receptor beta chains were read from a single sample in a study of blood T cell repertoires in COVID-19. Libraries were prepared by immunoSEQ multiplex PCR; TCRdb keeps only in-frame clonotypes and omits some of them. Seen here are approximately 53,000 clones, about nine tenths observed once, and the top ten hold approximately 20%. Sequences were obtained from peripheral blood. The receptors were gathered from a woman of 80 years or more with COVID-19, enrolled during active disease. CDR3s include the opening cysteine and the closing phenylalanine or tryptophan. A D gene is named only where the DNA matches it firmly. Rows may omit the clone size; those that give it use once, few, many or a size class.

j_call v_call clone_size d_call cdr3_aa cdr3_nt
TRBJ2-5 TRBV25-1 . TRBD2 CASSPGERGEETQYF TGTGCCAGCAGCCCCGGGGAGCGGGGGGAAGAGACCCAGTACTTC
TRBJ2-3 TRBV9 . TRBD2 CASSPRGSGGADTQYF TGTGCCAGCAGCCCTCGGGGTAGCGGGGGGGCAGATACGCAGTATTTT
TRBJ1-5 TRBV14 . . CASSQDPRGPQHF TGTGCCAGCAGCCAAGATCCTCGGGGGCCCCAGCATTTT
TRBJ2-1 TRBV25-1 . . CASSRGLIKDEQFF TGTGCCTCCTCTCGAGGTCTAATTAAGGATGAGCAGTTCTTC
TRBJ1-4 TRBV5-1 . TRBD1 CASSSGTGVEKLFF TGCGCCAGCAGCTCCGGGACAGGGGTTGAAAAACTGTTTTTT
TRBJ2-5 TRBV15 once TRBD1 CATSSGGWGQGDETQYF TGTGCCACCAGCAGCGGGGGATGGGGACAGGGGGATGAGACCCAGTACTTC
TRBJ2-7 TRBV6-6 . TRBD1 CASSDRTGWSYEQYF TGTGCCAGCAGTGATAGGACAGGGTGGTCCTACGAGCAGTACTTC
TRBJ2-7 TRBV3-1/TRBV3-2 once . CASSQVEDEQYF TGTGCCAGCAGCCAAGTAGAGGACGAGCAGTACTTC
TRBJ1-5 TRBV7-9 . TRBD1 CATEDRGSNQPQHF TGTGCCACCGAGGACAGGGGAAGCAATCAGCCCCAGCATTTT
TRBJ2-5 TRBV6-5 . . CASSYSTGDRQETQYF TGTGCCAGCAGTTACTCGACGGGGGACCGCCAGGAGACCCAGTACTTC
TRBJ1-2 TRBV30 . TRBD1 CAWSLGQGNGYTF TGTGCCTGGAGCCTGGGACAGGGCAATGGCTACACCTTC
TRBJ1-4 TRBV4-2 . . CASSPTVGEKLFF TGTGCCAGCAGCCCCACGGTCGGGGAAAAACTGTTTTTT